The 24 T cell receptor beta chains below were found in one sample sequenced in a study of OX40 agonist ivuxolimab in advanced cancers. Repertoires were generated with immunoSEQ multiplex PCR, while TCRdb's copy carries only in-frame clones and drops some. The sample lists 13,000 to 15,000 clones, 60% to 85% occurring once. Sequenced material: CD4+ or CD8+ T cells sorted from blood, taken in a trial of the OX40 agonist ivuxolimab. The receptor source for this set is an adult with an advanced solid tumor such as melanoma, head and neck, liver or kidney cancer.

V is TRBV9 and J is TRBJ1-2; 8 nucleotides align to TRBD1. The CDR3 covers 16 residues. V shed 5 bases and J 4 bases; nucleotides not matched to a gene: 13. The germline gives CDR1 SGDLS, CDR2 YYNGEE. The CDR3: CASRHSGTGDFYGYTF. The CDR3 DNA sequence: TGTGCCAGCAGGCACTCCGGGACAGGAGATTTCTATGGCTACACCTTC.

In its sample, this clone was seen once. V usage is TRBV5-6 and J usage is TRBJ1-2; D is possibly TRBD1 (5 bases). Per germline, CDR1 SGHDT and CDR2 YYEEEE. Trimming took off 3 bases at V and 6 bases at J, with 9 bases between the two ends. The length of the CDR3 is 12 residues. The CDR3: CASSSGTDGYTF. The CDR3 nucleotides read TGTGCCAGCAGCTCGGGGACGGATGGCTACACCTTC.

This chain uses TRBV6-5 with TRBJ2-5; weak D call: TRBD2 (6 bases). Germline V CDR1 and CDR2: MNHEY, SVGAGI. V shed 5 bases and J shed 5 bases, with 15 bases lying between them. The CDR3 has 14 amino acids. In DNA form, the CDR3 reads TGTGCCAGCAGTCCCGGGACTTCGGTGGAGACCCAGTACTTC. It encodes CASSPGTSVETQYF.

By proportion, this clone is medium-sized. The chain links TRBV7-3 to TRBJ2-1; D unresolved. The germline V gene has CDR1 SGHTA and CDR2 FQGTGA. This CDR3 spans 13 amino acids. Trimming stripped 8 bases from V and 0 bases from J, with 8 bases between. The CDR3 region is CASSSGSYNEQFF. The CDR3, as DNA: TGTGCCAGCTCTAGTGGCTCCTACAATGAGCAGTTCTTC.

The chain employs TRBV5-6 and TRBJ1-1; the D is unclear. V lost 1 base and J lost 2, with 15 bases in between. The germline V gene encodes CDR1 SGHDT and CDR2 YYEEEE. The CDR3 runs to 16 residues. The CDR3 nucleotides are TGTGCCAGCAGCTTGTCCGGGTTCGGCCCAAACACTGAAGCTTTCTTT. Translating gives CASSLSGFGPNTEAFF. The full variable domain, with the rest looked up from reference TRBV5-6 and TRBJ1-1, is DAGVTQSPTHLIKTRGQQVTLRCSPKSGHDTVSWYQQALGQGPQFIFQYYEEEERQRGNFPDRFSGHQFPNYSSELNVNALLLGDSALYLCASSLSGFGPNTEAFFGQGTRLTVV.

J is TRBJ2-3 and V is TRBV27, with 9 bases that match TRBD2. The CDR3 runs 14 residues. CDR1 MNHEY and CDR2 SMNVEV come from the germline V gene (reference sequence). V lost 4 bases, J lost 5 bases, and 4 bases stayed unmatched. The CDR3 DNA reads TGTGCCAGCAGTTCGGGACTAGCATTAGATACGCAGTATTTT. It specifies CASSSGLALDTQYF.

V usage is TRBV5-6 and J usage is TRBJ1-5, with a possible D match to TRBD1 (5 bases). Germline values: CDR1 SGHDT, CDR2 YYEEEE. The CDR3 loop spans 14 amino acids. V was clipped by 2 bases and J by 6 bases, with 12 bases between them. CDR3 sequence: CASSLGRGVQPQHF. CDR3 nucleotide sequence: TGTGCCAGCAGCTTAGGGCGAGGGGTTCAGCCCCAGCATTTT.

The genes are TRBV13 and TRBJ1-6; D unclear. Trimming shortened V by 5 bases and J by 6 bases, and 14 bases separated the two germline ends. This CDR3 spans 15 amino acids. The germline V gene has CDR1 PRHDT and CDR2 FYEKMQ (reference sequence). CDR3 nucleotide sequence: TGTGCCAGCAGCCTCGCCGTATCGAGTAATTCACCCCTCCACTTT. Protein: CASSLAVSSNSPLHF.

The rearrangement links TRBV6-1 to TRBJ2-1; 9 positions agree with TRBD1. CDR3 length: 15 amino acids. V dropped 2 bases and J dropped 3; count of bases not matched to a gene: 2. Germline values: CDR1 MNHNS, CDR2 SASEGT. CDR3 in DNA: TGTGCCAGCAGTGAAACAGGGGGCCTCTACAATGAGCAGTTCTTC. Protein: CASSETGGLYNEQFF.

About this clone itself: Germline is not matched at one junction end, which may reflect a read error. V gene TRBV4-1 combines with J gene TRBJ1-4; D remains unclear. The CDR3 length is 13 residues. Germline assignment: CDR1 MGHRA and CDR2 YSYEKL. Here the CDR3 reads CASSEETNEKLFF. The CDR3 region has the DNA TGCGCCAGCAGCGAAGAGACGAATGAAAAACTGTTTTTT.

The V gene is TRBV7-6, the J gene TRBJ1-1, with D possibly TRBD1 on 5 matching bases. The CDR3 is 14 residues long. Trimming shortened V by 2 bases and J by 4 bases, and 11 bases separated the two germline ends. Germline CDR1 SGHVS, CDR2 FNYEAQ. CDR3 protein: CASSLNKGPTEAFF. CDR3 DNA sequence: TGTGCCAGCAGCTTAAATAAGGGACCCACTGAAGCTTTCTTT.

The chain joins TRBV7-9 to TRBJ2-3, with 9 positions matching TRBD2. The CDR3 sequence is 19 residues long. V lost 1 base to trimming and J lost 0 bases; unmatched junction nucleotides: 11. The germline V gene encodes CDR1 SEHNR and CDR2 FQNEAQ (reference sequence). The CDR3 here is CASSLVRLAGITSTDTQYF. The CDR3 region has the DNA TGTGCCAGCAGCTTAGTACGTCTAGCGGGGATTACTAGCACAGATACGCAGTATTTT. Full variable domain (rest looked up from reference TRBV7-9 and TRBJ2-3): DTGVSQNPRHKITKRGQNVTFRCDPISEHNRLYWYRQTLGQGPEFLTYFQNEAQLEKSRLLSDRFSAERPKGSFSTLEIQRTEQGDSAMYLCASSLVRLAGITSTDTQYFGPGTRLTVL.

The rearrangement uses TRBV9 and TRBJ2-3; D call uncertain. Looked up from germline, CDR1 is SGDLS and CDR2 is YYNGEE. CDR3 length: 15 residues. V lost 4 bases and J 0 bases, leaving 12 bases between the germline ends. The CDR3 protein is CASSPLWASTDTQYF. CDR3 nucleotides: TGTGCCAGCAGCCCGCTCTGGGCTAGCACAGATACGCAGTATTTT.

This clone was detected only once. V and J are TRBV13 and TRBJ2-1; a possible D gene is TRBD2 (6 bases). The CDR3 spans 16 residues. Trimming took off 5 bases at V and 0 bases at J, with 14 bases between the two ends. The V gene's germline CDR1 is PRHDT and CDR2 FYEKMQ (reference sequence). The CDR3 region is CASSASGDFSYNEQFF. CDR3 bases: TGTGCCAGCAGCGCTTCGGGGGATTTCTCCTACAATGAGCAGTTCTTC.

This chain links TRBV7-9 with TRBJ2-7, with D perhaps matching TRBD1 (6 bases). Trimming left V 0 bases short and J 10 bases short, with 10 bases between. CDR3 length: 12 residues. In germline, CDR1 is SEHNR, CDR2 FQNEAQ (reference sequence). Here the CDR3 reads CASSLARGGQYF. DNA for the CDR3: TGTGCCAGCAGCTTAGCGCGAGGGGGTCAGTACTTC.

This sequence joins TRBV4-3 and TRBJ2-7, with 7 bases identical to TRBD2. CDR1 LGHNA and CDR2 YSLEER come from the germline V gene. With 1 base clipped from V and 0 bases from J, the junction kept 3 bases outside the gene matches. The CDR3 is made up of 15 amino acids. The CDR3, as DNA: TGCGCCAGCAGCCAAGGGCTAGCGGACTCCTACGAGCAGTACTTC. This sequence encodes CASSQGLADSYEQYF.

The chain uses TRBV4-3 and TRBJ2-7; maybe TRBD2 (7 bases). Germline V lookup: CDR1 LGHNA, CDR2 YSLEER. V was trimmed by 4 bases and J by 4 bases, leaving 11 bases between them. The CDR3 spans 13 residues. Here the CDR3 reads CASSPGEGYEQYF. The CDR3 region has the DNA TGCGCCAGCAGCCCAGGGGAGGGTTACGAGCAGTACTTC.

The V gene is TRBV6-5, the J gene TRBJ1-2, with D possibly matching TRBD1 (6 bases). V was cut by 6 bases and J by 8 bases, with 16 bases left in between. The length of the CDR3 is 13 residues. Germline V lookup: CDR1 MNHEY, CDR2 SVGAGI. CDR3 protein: CASREGGIDGYTF. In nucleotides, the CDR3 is TGTGCCAGCAGAGAGGGGGGGATAGACGGCTACACCTTC.

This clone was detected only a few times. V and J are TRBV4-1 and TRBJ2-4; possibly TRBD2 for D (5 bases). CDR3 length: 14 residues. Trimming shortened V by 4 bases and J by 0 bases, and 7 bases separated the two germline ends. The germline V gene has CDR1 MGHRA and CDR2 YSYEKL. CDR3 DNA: TGCGCCAGCAGCCCAGCGGTAGCCAAAAACATTCAGTACTTC. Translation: CASSPAVAKNIQYF.

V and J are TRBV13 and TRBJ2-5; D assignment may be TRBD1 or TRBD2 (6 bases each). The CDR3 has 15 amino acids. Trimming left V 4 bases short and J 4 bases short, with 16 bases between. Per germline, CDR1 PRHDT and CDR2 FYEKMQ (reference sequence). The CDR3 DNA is TGTGCCAGCAGCTCGGGTAGGGGGAGGCGAGAGACCCAGTACTTC. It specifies CASSSGRGRRETQYF.

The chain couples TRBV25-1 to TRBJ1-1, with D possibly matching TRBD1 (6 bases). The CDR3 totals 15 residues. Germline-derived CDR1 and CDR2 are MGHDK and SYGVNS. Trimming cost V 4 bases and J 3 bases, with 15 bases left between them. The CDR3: CASSGIQGWDTEAFF. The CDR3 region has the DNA TGTGCCAGCAGTGGGATTCAGGGGTGGGACACTGAAGCTTTCTTT.

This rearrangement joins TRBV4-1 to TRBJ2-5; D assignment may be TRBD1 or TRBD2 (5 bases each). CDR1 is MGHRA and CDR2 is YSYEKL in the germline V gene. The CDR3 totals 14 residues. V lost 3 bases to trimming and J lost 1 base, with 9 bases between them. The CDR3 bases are TGCGCCAGCAGCCAGGACGGGACCCAAGAGACCCAGTACTTC. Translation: CASSQDGTQETQYF.

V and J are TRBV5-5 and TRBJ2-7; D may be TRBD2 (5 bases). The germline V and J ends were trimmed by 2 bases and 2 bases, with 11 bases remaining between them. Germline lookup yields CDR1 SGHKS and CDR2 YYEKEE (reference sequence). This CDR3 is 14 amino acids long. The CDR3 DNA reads TGTGCCAGCAGCTTCTTCGGGGATACCTACGAGCAGTACTTC. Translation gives CASSFFGDTYEQYF.

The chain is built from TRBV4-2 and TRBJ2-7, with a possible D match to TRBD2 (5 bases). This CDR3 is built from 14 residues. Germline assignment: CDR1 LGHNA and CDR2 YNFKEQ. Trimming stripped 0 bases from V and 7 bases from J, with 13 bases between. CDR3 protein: CASSQEGGQREQYF. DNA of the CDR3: TGTGCCAGCAGCCAAGAAGGCGGGCAGCGGGAGCAGTACTTC.